Following are 29 T cell receptor beta chains from one sample sequenced in a study of regulatory T cells in long-lasting Graves disease. Building the TCR beta libraries relied on iRepertoire HTBI primers, and CDR3 regions underwent Arm-PCR. One entry per CDR3 protein results from TCRdb running MiXCR on the multiplex PCR reads. The data show 450,000 to 650,000 distinct CDR3 sequences, 15% to 20% seen once. Time point of the sample: newly diagnosed GD, antithyroid drugs for less than 3 months. Extracted RNA from PBMCs served as the source of the TCR library. These data were also filed under a second study, of T cells in Graves' hyperthyroidism and ophthalmopathy.

The sequencing used peripheral blood mononuclear cells (PBMCs), collected at new diagnosis, from a patient treated with antithyroid drugs. The receptors here all came from a woman aged 35-60 years with Graves disease.

V usage is TRBV20-1 and J usage is TRBJ2-5; 11 positions match TRBD2. V shed 4 bases, J shed 5 bases, and the junction held 3 bases outside the gene matches. The germline V gene encodes CDR1 DFQATT and CDR2 SNEGSKA (reference sequence). The CDR3 runs 13 residues. The CDR3 protein is CSAISGGGETQYF. The CDR3 DNA reads TGCAGTGCTATTAGCGGGGGGGGGGAGACCCAGTACTTC.

This clonotype came up many times. The V and J genes are TRBV20-1 and TRBJ2-5; TRBD2 matches at 7 bases. Germline values: CDR1 DFQATT, CDR2 SNEGSKA (reference sequence). This CDR3 is 12 amino acids long. The ends lost 5 bases at V and 5 bases at J; junction bases unmatched: 5. CDR3 loop: CSAPSGGETQYF. The CDR3 DNA follows: TGCAGTGCTCCTTCCGGGGGGGAGACCCAGTACTTC.

In its sample, this clonotype was seen many times. The V call is TRBV27, the J call TRBJ1-1; maybe TRBD1 (5 bases). The CDR3 is 17 amino acids. The germline V gene encodes CDR1 MNHEY and CDR2 SMNVEV (reference sequence). Deletions cut 4 bases from V and 6 bases from J, with 24 bases between. As DNA, the CDR3 is TGTGCCAGCAGTTCGTACGGGGACGTAAACTTTCGGGCTGAAGCTTTCTTT. Translated, it gives CASSSYGDVNFRAEAFF.

Regarding this clonotype: This may stem from a read error, because a much larger clone lies one nucleotide away. The J gene is TRBJ2-5, the V gene TRBV20-1; 12 bases are shared with TRBD2. The CDR3 is 16 residues long. CDR1 is DFQATT and CDR2 is SNEGSKA in the germline V gene (reference sequence). The CDR3 reads CSARDLAGGHQETQCF. In DNA form, the CDR3 reads TGCAGTGCTAGAGATCTAGCGGGGGGGCATCAAGAGACCCAGTGCTTC.

This clonotype occurred a few times. V and J are TRBV7-2 and TRBJ1-5, with 7 bases lining up with TRBD1. With 0 bases clipped from V and 0 bases from J, the junction kept 5 bases outside the gene matches. The CDR3 spans 17 residues. CDR1 is SGHTA and CDR2 is FQGNSA in the germline V gene. The CDR3 DNA reads TGTGCCAGCAGCTTAGCCCCCGGGACAGTTAGCAATCAGCCCCAGCATTTT. Encoded protein: CASSLAPGTVSNQPQHF.

The chain carries TRBV14 and TRBJ1-1, with D hard to call. CDR3 length: 15 amino acids. Trimming cost V 1 base and J 3 bases, with 12 bases left between them. The germline CDR1 and CDR2 sequences are SGHDN and FVKESK. The CDR3 DNA follows: TGTGCCAGCAGCCAAGGGGAAAACGGAGACACTGAAGCTTTCTTT. Amino acids: CASSQGENGDTEAFF.

This clonotype was detected many times. The rearrangement joins TRBV5-1 to TRBJ2-3, with TRBD1 matching 7 bases. In germline, CDR1 is SGHRS, CDR2 YFSETQ. With V trimmed by 2 bases and J by 3 bases, 6 bases remained unmatched. CDR3 size: 15 residues. As DNA, the CDR3 is TGCGCCAGCAGCTTCACCAGGGGGTCGACAGATACGCAGTATTTT. Encoded protein: CASSFTRGSTDTQYF.

The chain uses TRBV7-2 and TRBJ2-7; 14 bases match TRBD2. Per germline, CDR1 SGHTA and CDR2 FQGNSA. Losses at the gene ends were 1 base for V and 2 bases for J; bases not matched to a gene: 4. The CDR3 contains 17 residues. CDR3 amino acids: CASSLGGLAGATYEQYF. The CDR3 DNA sequence: TGTGCCAGCAGCTTAGGGGGACTAGCGGGGGCTACCTACGAGCAGTACTTC.

In this sample, this clonotype turned up a few times. As DNA, the CDR3 is TGTGCCAGCAGTTTTCCCCAGGGAGTCCCCCTGGTGAACACTGAAGCTTTCTTT. Its protein product is CASSFPQGVPLVNTEAFF. This chain joins TRBV12-3 or TRBV12-4 and TRBJ1-1, with D possibly matching TRBD1 (5 bases). Deletions cut 3 bases from V and 0 bases from J, with 20 bases between. The CDR3 is 18 amino acids.

This clonotype showed up many times. CDR3 DNA: TGTGCCAGCAGTTGGGGGAAGGTGGGCAACACCGGGGAGCTGTTTTTT. It encodes CASSWGKVGNTGELFF. This chain links TRBV12-3 or TRBV12-4 with TRBJ2-2; D possibly uses TRBD1 or TRBD2 (5 bases each). Trimming stripped 4 bases from V and 2 bases from J, with 14 bases between. This CDR3 comprises 16 residues.

This clonotype has at least ten counts. V is TRBV10-3 and J is TRBJ1-6, with 9 bases lining up with TRBD1. The V segment lost 0 bases and the J segment 8 bases; nucleotides outside the gene matches: 5. Germline V gene sequence: CDR1 ENHRY, CDR2 SYGVKD. The CDR3 loop spans 16 amino acids. CDR3 DNA sequence: TGTGCCATCAGTGAGTCGGGAGGGACAGGGTATTCACCCCTCCACTTT. Translated, it gives CAISESGGTGYSPLHF.

J is TRBJ2-7 and V is TRBV5-1, with D possibly being TRBD2 (5 bases). Germline V gene sequence: CDR1 SGHRS, CDR2 YFSETQ. The V end lost 4 bases, the J end lost 0 bases, and 14 bases lay between the germline ends. The CDR3 has 15 amino acids. CDR3 sequence reads: CASSHPGKGSYEQYF. The CDR3 DNA reads TGCGCCAGCAGCCATCCGGGAAAAGGCTCCTACGAGCAGTACTTC.

The chain links TRBV20-1 to TRBJ1-5, with 8 nucleotides matching TRBD1. Germline trimming cut 3 bases from V and 5 bases from J; bases unmatched to any gene: 9. The CDR3 is 15 residues long. Germline-derived CDR1 and CDR2 are DFQATT and SNEGSKA (reference sequence). The CDR3 region is CSASSQGAIDQPQHF. In nucleotides, the CDR3 is TGCAGTGCTAGCTCGCAGGGGGCGATTGATCAGCCCCAGCATTTT.

This clonotype was seen repeatedly, ten times or more. The CDR3 is CASTGGLDTEAFF. The CDR3 nucleotides read TGTGCGTCGACAGGGGGGTTGGACACTGAAGCTTTCTTT. The chain is built from TRBV30 and TRBJ1-1, with TRBD1 matching 9 bases. There are 13 residues in the CDR3. CDR1 is GTSNPN, CDR2 SVGIG, per germline (reference sequence).

The table lists this clonotype with many counts. The CDR3 is CASSHHRDAEEKLFF. DNA for the CDR3: TGTGCCAGCAGCCACCACCGGGATGCGGAGGAAAAACTGTTTTTT. V and J are TRBV3-1 and TRBJ1-4, with D hard to call. This CDR3 spans 15 amino acids. Germline values: CDR1 LGHDT, CDR2 YNNKEL (reference sequence). Trimming shortened V by 3 bases and J by 8 bases, and 16 bases separated the two germline ends.

As concerns this clonotype: This is likely an artifact of a read error, given a far larger clone one base away. The chain carries TRBV28 and TRBJ2-5; a possible D gene is TRBD2 (6 bases). The CDR3 is 13 amino acids. Germline CDR1 reads MDHEN; CDR2 reads SYDVKM. Between the trimmed V and J ends, which lost 4 bases and 2 bases, there was a span of 8 bases. The CDR3 bases are TGTGCCAGCAGTTCGGGGAGGCAAGAGACCCAGTACTTC. This gives the protein CASSSGRQETQYF.

In its sample, this clonotype was seen many times. V usage is TRBV12-3 or TRBV12-4 and J usage is TRBJ1-6; tentative D call: TRBD1 (5 bases). CDR3 length equals 14 residues. Trimming pared 8 bases from V and 12 bases from J, leaving 20 bases between. This chain's CDR3 is CASSPGTSNGPLHF. The CDR3 region has the DNA TGTGCCAGCTCTCCGGGGACCTCGAACGGACCCCTCCACTTT.

CDR3 bases: TGTGCCAGCAGCTTAGAGGGACAGGGTCCTTCACCCCTCCACTTT. Translation: CASSLEGQGPSPLHF. The chain employs TRBV7-6 and TRBJ1-6; 9 nucleotides align to TRBD1. V was clipped by 1 base and J by 9 bases; unmatched bases: 4. CDR3 length: 15 residues. Germline CDR1 is SGHVS and CDR2 is FNYEAQ.

The chain couples TRBV15 to TRBJ2-5, with D unclear. V lost 1 base and J lost 2, with 17 bases in between. The germline gives CDR1 LNHNV, CDR2 YYDKDF (reference sequence). The CDR3 sequence is 17 residues long. CDR3 protein: CATSRVGRRHVQETQYF. The CDR3 DNA is TGTGCCACCAGCAGAGTTGGGCGCAGGCACGTACAAGAGACCCAGTACTTC. Based on the CDR3 plus reference TRBV15 and TRBJ2-5, the full variable domain is DAMVIQNPRYQVTQFGKPVTLSCSQTLNHNVMYWYQQKSSQAPKLLFHYYDKDFNNEADTPDNFQSRRPNTSFCFLDIRSPGLGDTAMYLCATSRVGRRHVQETQYFGPGTRLLVL.

Ten or more counts support this clonotype. The chain carries TRBV2 and TRBJ1-2, with D perhaps matching TRBD1 (6 bases). The germline CDR1 and CDR2 sequences are SNHLY and FYNNEI. This CDR3 contains 16 residues. V was pared by 6 bases and J by 0 bases, with 17 bases between. The CDR3 region is CASSPTGQLTNYGYTF. The DNA of the CDR3 is TGTGCCAGCAGCCCCACCGGACAGTTAACTAACTATGGCTACACCTTC.

This clonotype was observed a few times. The rearrangement uses TRBV2 and TRBJ2-7, with 8 nucleotides matching TRBD2. CDR1 is SNHLY and CDR2 is FYNNEI in the germline V gene. CDR3 length: 13 amino acids. The J segment lost 1 base and the V segment lost 10 bases, leaving 6 bases of the junction unmatched. The CDR3, as DNA: TGTGCCACCGGGGGGGGCACATCCTACGAGCAGTACTTC. This translates into CATGGGTSYEQYF.

The table lists this clonotype with many counts. V and J are TRBV27 and TRBJ1-5, with D hard to call. This CDR3 is 15 amino acids long. Germline V CDR1 and CDR2: MNHEY, SMNVEV (reference sequence). V lost 5 bases and J lost 0, with 11 bases in between. The CDR3 region has the DNA TGTGCCAGCAGTCTACGGACGGATAGCAATCAGCCCCAGCATTTT. It yields the protein CASSLRTDSNQPQHF.

This clonotype has a count of ten or more. The chain joins TRBV14 to TRBJ1-3, with D possibly being TRBD1 (5 bases). V was pared by 0 bases and J by 3 bases, with 15 bases between. CDR1 and CDR2 (germline): SGHDN, FVKESK. This CDR3 region has 17 residues. CDR3 coding DNA: TGTGCCAGCAGCCAAGAGGGGCCCACGGTGGTTGGAAACACCATATATTTT. As protein: CASSQEGPTVVGNTIYF.

The J gene is TRBJ1-2, the V gene TRBV10-3, with 8 positions matching TRBD1. CDR1 is ENHRY, CDR2 SYGVKD, per germline. This CDR3 region has 14 residues. With V trimmed by 7 bases and J by 8 bases, 12 bases remained unmatched. The CDR3 here is CAIKDDRGAWGYTF. Written as DNA, the CDR3 is TGTGCCATCAAGGACGACAGGGGAGCGTGGGGCTACACCTTC.

This clonotype has a count of ten or more. The rearrangement joins TRBV20-1 to TRBJ2-5; 9 bases match TRBD2. CDR3 size: 15 residues. Germline lookup yields CDR1 DFQATT and CDR2 SNEGSKA (reference sequence). After removal of 3 bases from V and 5 bases from J, the junction contained 10 bases not matched to a gene. CDR3 bases: TGCAGTGCTAGGGGAGCGGGGGGCACCTGGGAGACCCAGTACTTC. This codes for CSARGAGGTWETQYF.

As for this clonotype: Given a much more abundant clone one base away, this may be a read error. This chain joins TRBV5-1 and TRBJ2-5, with TRBD1 as a possible D gene (6 bases). The CDR3 spans 14 residues. Germline-derived CDR1 and CDR2 are SGHRS and YFSETQ. The CDR3 is CAGSSGTKKETQYF. The CDR3 DNA is TGCGCCGGCAGCTCCGGGACAAAGAAAGAGACCCAGTACTTC.

There are many counts of this clonotype. V and J are TRBV11-1 and TRBJ2-3; 9 nucleotides agree with TRBD1. Per germline, CDR1 SGHAT and CDR2 FQDESV (reference sequence). CDR3 size: 19 residues. With V trimmed by 6 bases and J by 3 bases, 19 bases remained unmatched. The CDR3 loop reads CASSSTGTGKVRWTDTQYF. The CDR3 DNA reads TGTGCCAGCAGTTCCACCGGGACAGGGAAGGTCCGATGGACAGATACGCAGTATTTT.

The V call is TRBV30, the J call TRBJ1-2, with D tentatively TRBD1 (6 bases). The CDR3 spans 15 residues. Germline CDR1 reads GTSNPN; CDR2 reads SVGIG (reference sequence). Between the trimmed V and J ends, which lost 1 base and 0 bases, there was a span of 12 bases. The CDR3 DNA reads as TGTGCCTGGAGTGACAGGGTGGGAGCTAACTATGGCTACACCTTC. Its translation: CAWSDRVGANYGYTF.

Many counts were recorded for this clonotype. The chain has TRBV24-1 and TRBJ2-2, with 9 bases matching TRBD1. Looked up from germline, CDR1 is KGHDR and CDR2 is SFDVKD. V trimming: 10 bases; J trimming: 5 bases; junction bases outside the gene matches: 4. The CDR3 totals 13 residues. CDR3 DNA: TGTGCCACTACAGGGGGCGCGACCGGGGAGCTGTTTTTT. Translation gives CATTGGATGELFF.